This TCR beta chain was captured in a study of T cells in Graves' hyperthyroidism and ophthalmopathy. Between the trimmed V and J ends, which lost 5 bases and 0 bases, there was a span of 17 bases. Germline-derived CDR1 and CDR2 are SGHTA and FQGTGA. The CDR3 is made up of 17 amino acids. Details on this clonotype: A much larger clone is a single base away; this may be a read error.

Each person with ophthalmopathy scored at least 3 on the Clinical Activity Score, reached NOSPECS grade 4 or higher, and had been ill under 3 months. What was amplified from RNA transcripts were TCR beta CDR3 regions. HTBI primers were used for first-round RT-PCR of the TCR CDR3. TCRdb ran MiXCR on the multiplex PCR reads and lists one entry per CDR3 protein. The sample consists of around 300,000 distinct CDR3 sequences, 15% to 20% of them appearing once. The receptor comes from a man in his fifties with Graves' ophthalmopathy. This sequence joins TRBV7-3 and TRBJ1-3; the D gene is possibly TRBD1 (6 bases). The sequencing input was blood. CDR3 loop: CASSIAVGATSGNTIYF. CDR3 nucleotides: TGTGCCAGCAGCATAGCGGTGGGGGCCACCTCTGGAAACACCATATATTTT.